The rows below give T cell receptor beta chains drawn from one sample of a study of naive and memory T cell subsets. TCRdb fed the UMI-ligation and nested PCR reads into MiXCR, producing one record per CDR3 protein. The repertoire consists of more than 95,000 distinct CDR3 sequences, with about 14% occurring once and the leading ten covering around 2.8%. Sequences were obtained from naive CD8+ T cells from blood. The receptors derive from a human donor in good health. CDR3s include the opening cysteine and the closing phenylalanine or tryptophan.

J | V | CDR3
TRBJ1-1 | TRBV30 | CAWSATSSTEAFF
TRBJ2-1 | TRBV2 | CASTRMGGPTYNEQFF
TRBJ2-7 | TRBV4-3 | CASSQVPGSSYEQYF
TRBJ2-5 | TRBV30 | CAWSLYEGVRETQYF
TRBJ1-1 | TRBV5-1 | CASHSEQGGTEAFF
TRBJ2-1 | TRBV19 | CASRVYNEQFF
TRBJ2-1 | TRBV20-1 | CSARGLAGLYNEQFF
TRBJ2-1 | TRBV5-4 | CASSLRKGDNEQFF
TRBJ2-7 | TRBV27 | CASSLSHRQDEQYF
TRBJ2-1 | TRBV7-9 | CASSPGPTGGDNEQFF
TRBJ2-1 | TRBV11-2 | CASSPTTISGRARYEQFF
TRBJ1-2 | TRBV4-3 | CASSQDQDRVFGYTF
TRBJ2-5 | TRBV7-3 | CASSLTASQDETQYF
TRBJ1-6 | TRBV4-3 | CASSQDKGLYNSPLHF
TRBJ1-6 | TRBV4-1 | CASSPGTVNSPLHF
TRBJ2-5 | TRBV9 | CASSVGYRREDITQYF
TRBJ2-1 | TRBV24-1 | CATRTYNEQFF
TRBJ2-7 | TRBV14 | CASSQEGVSYEQYF
TRBJ1-1 | TRBV6-2/TRBV6-3 | CASSLTWNAEAFF
TRBJ2-2 | TRBV20-1 | CSARGYHHTFANTGELFF
TRBJ2-2 | TRBV29-1 | CSVEEAQLNTGELFF
TRBJ1-2 | TRBV13 | CASTPGGGYHGYTF
TRBJ2-5 | TRBV4-1 | CASSQERPIVGETQYF
TRBJ2-1 | TRBV12-3/TRBV12-4 | CASSSQGTVGEQFF
TRBJ2-3 | TRBV9 | CASSVGLAADTQYF
TRBJ2-7 | TRBV2 | CASSPPKEGAMSYEQYF
TRBJ1-2 | TRBV7-9 | CASSHDRDDGYTF
TRBJ1-1 | TRBV6-1 | CASSEWAYVDTEAFF
TRBJ1-1 | TRBV5-4 | CASSLVVSATEAFF
TRBJ1-1 | TRBV15 | CATSRDRADTEAFF
TRBJ2-7 | TRBV21-1 | CASSKNRGVSEQYF